This TCR beta chain comes out of a study of cytomegalovirus exposure and HLA in healthy donors. Across the study: The roughly 110 validation repertoires were reported in a later analysis to have been generated on the same platform as the approximately 600 first-cohort repertoires. Study findings and constraints: The majority of TCR sequences were rare, yet some public TCRs appeared in many donors. In vitro data verified a few CMV-associated chains as specific for CMV antigens.

This CDR3 comprises 15 residues. From germline, CDR1 is SGHNT and CDR2 YENEEA. Trimming took 4 bases from V and 2 from J, leaving 14 bases between them. Separate from the roughly 730-subject first cohort, the approximately 120-subject validation cohort was the one that the donors belonged to. A note on this clone: Its target is unknown.

The repertoire was sequenced with immunoSEQ multiplex PCR; TCRdb's copy has only in-frame clones and lacks some. The sample yields tens of thousands of clones, nearly 96% seen once. The origin of this receptor is a woman aged 18-35 years in good health and CMV-seropositive. The sample comprised PBMCs. The rearrangement joins TRBV11-3 to TRBJ2-5; no definite D call. Written as DNA, the CDR3 is TGTGCCAGCAGCTCCCGTGGGCCCAGTCAAGAGACCCAGTACTTC. Its translation is CASSSRGPSQETQYF.